One sample yielded the 22 T cell receptor beta chains listed below, sequenced in a study of T cells after yellow fever vaccination (dated by TCRdb to about 2019). Library creation used 5' RACE. TCRdb records Illumina NovaSeq 6000 as the sequencer. TCRdb reanalyzed the raw reads on its own, using fastp at Q25 for trimming and MiXCR for clone calling, and kept in-frame beta chains. Under each unique CDR3 protein, matching rows form one entry showing the most common genes and DNA. Present in this sample are some 250,000 distinct CDR3 sequences, over 3% of which were seen just once. The ten biggest clones cover around a fifth of the sample. This specimen's treatment or condition label, per the study, means: live attenuated yellow fever vaccine strain. The sequencing used PBMCs, collected 15 days after the yellow fever booster vaccination. These receptor sequences come from a man younger than 35 who received the YFV17D yellow fever vaccine.

This clonotype was detected many times. The V call is TRBV6-6, the J call TRBJ2-7; possibly TRBD2 for D (6 bases). Germline V gene data show CDR1 as MNHNY and CDR2 as SVGAGI (reference sequence). The CDR3 sequence is 13 residues long. Trimming removed 6 bases from V and 4 bases from J, with 13 bases in between. Here the CDR3 DNA reads TGTGCCAGCAGGAACGGGGGTGGGTACGAGCAGTACTTC. Translating gives CASRNGGGYEQYF.

This clonotype was counted ten times or more. The gene calls are TRBV12-5 and TRBJ2-7; unclear D gene. Trimming removed 3 bases from V and 6 bases from J, with 18 bases in between. This CDR3 has 15 amino acids. Germline V CDR1 and CDR2: LGHNT, FRNRAP. CDR3 in amino acids: CASGLFTRPDPEQYV. In DNA form, the CDR3 reads TGTGCTAGTGGTTTATTCACAAGGCCGGACCCCGAGCAGTACGTC.

This clonotype was counted many times. The CDR3 loop is CSARAGKSLTRGTEAFF. CDR3 DNA: TGCAGTGCTAGGGCGGGAAAATCCCTCACTCGGGGGACTGAAGCTTTCTTT. This chain uses TRBV20-1 with TRBJ1-1, with D possibly TRBD1 on 5 matching bases. The length of the CDR3 is 17 residues. From germline, CDR1 is DFQATT and CDR2 SNEGSKA (reference sequence). Trimming stripped 3 bases from V and 5 bases from J, with 25 bases between.

This clonotype has more than one count but fewer than ten. The chain joins TRBV27 to TRBJ1-5; D gene unclear. The V end was cut by 5 bases, the J end by 6 bases, with 20 bases between. The CDR3 covers 16 residues. From germline, CDR1 is MNHEY and CDR2 SMNVEV (reference sequence). Here the CDR3 DNA reads TGTGCCAGCAGTCCCCGTCGGCATACGAGGATTCAGCCCCAGCATTTT. Its translation is CASSPRRHTRIQPQHF.

This clonotype appeared many times. The chain is built from TRBV5-5 and TRBJ2-1; D is uncertain. This CDR3 has 10 residues. V lost 5 bases to trimming and J lost 10 bases, with 7 bases between them. CDR1 is SGHKS and CDR2 is YYEKEE in the germline V gene (reference sequence). CDR3 residues: CASRKKEQFF. As DNA, the CDR3 is TGTGCCAGCAGGAAAAAGGAGCAGTTCTTC.

In this sample, this clonotype turned up many times. The chain links TRBV12-3 or TRBV12-4 to TRBJ1-3; 8 nucleotides align to TRBD1. This CDR3 has 14 amino acids. V lost 7 bases, J lost 4 bases, and 6 bases stayed unmatched. The CDR3 coding sequence is TGTGCCAGCAATTCCCGGGACAGGGGAAACACCATATATTTT. Protein sequence: CASNSRDRGNTIYF.

This clonotype was picked up many times. This sequence joins TRBV5-1 and TRBJ1-4; the D gene is possibly TRBD1 (5 bases). Trimming left V 4 bases short and J 3 bases short, with 13 bases between. CDR3 length: 15 amino acids. Germline V gene lookup returns CDR1 SGHRS and CDR2 YFSETQ. CDR3 residues: CASSPNPGANEKLFF. Written as DNA, the CDR3 is TGCGCCAGCAGCCCAAACCCGGGGGCTAATGAAAAACTGTTTTTT.

Remarks on this clonotype: A much larger clone sits a single nucleotide away, making a read error possible. V usage is TRBV6-5 and J usage is TRBJ2-3; D not resolved. The length of the CDR3 is 15 residues. Germline V gene lookup returns CDR1 MNHEY and CDR2 SVGAGI. Between the trimmed V and J ends, which lost 5 bases and 0 bases, there was a span of 12 bases. This CDR3 reads CASSARVSSTDTQYF. The CDR3, as DNA: TGTGCCAGCAGTGCACGTGTGTCTAGCACAGATACGCAGTATTTT.

This clonotype was counted many times. The chain combines TRBV6-2 or TRBV6-3 with TRBJ1-6; maybe TRBD1 (5 bases). This CDR3 contains 14 residues. CDR1 is MNHEY and CDR2 is SVGEGT in the germline V gene. V lost 2 bases and J 9 bases, leaving 11 bases between the germline ends. Here the CDR3 DNA reads TGTGCCAGCAGTTACGCACCGGGGGGTTCACCCCTCCACTTT. Residues: CASSYAPGGSPLHF.

This clonotype was recorded at least ten times. This chain links TRBV4-1 with TRBJ1-2, with a weak D call TRBD1 (5 bases). Germline V gene data show CDR1 as MGHRA and CDR2 as YSYEKL. Trimming shortened V by 3 bases and J by 6 bases, and 11 bases separated the two germline ends. The CDR3 spans 13 residues. DNA for the CDR3: TGCGCCAGCAGCCAGAAATGGGGGGATGGCTACACCTTC. Translating gives CASSQKWGDGYTF.

Many counts were recorded for this clonotype. The chain employs TRBV27 and TRBJ1-1, with 11 bases that match TRBD1. The germline V gene has CDR1 MNHEY and CDR2 SMNVEV (reference sequence). With 2 bases clipped from V and 6 bases from J, the junction kept 5 bases outside the gene matches. The CDR3 has 15 amino acids. The CDR3 region is CASSLRDRGMPEAFF. The CDR3 region has the DNA TGTGCCAGCAGTTTACGGGACAGGGGGATGCCTGAAGCTTTCTTT.

This clonotype was detected many times. DNA for the CDR3: TGCAGTGCTAGAGGTGAGGGACCTTTATCATCCAACGAGCAGTACGTC. Translation: CSARGEGPLSSNEQYV. The rearrangement joins TRBV20-1 to TRBJ2-7; D may match TRBD1 or TRBD2 (5 bases each). Germline assignment: CDR1 DFQATT and CDR2 SNEGSKA (reference sequence). Trimming took off 1 base at V and 5 bases at J, with 21 bases between the two ends. The CDR3 is 16 residues long.

The V call is TRBV5-6, the J call TRBJ2-7, with TRBD1 as a possible D gene (8 bases). Trimming took off 0 bases at V and 0 bases at J, with 19 bases between the two ends. The CDR3 extends over 18 amino acids. The germline CDR1 and CDR2 sequences are SGHDT and YYEEEE. DNA of the CDR3: TGTGCCAGCAGCTTGGAACAGGGGGGGTGGTTAAGCTCCTACGAGCAGTACTTC. This codes for CASSLEQGGWLSSYEQYF. Supplemented by reference TRBV5-6 and TRBJ2-7, the full variable domain reads DAGVTQSPTHLIKTRGQQVTLRCSPKSGHDTVSWYQQALGQGPQFIFQYYEEEERQRGNFPDRFSGHQFPNYSSELNVNALLLGDSALYLCASSLEQGGWLSSYEQYFGPGTRLTVT.

This clonotype has a count of ten or more. The chain uses TRBV20-1 and TRBJ2-7, with unresolved D. This CDR3 is 9 amino acids long. Between the trimmed V and J ends, which lost 7 bases and 5 bases, there was a span of 6 bases. The V gene's germline CDR1 is DFQATT and CDR2 SNEGSKA (reference sequence). Here the CDR3 reads CSGSDEQYV. The DNA of the CDR3 is TGCAGTGGGTCCGACGAGCAGTACGTC.

At least ten counts were recorded for this clonotype. The genes are TRBV5-1 and TRBJ2-5; TRBD2 matches 13 bases. Looked up from germline, CDR1 is SGHRS and CDR2 is YFSETQ. The CDR3 extends over 16 amino acids. V gave up 4 bases and J gave up 1 base; unmatched junction bases: 4. The chain's CDR3 is CASSPGTSGTQETQYF. DNA of the CDR3: TGCGCCAGCAGCCCAGGGACTAGCGGGACCCAAGAGACCCAGTACTTC.

This clonotype showed up many times. The V call is TRBV7-6, the J call TRBJ2-7; D is ambiguous. The CDR3 is 15 amino acids. Germline assignment: CDR1 SGHVS and CDR2 FNYEAQ. V was shortened by 0 bases and J by 2 bases, with 11 bases between the two germline ends. This CDR3 is CASSLAAGTAYEQYF. CDR3 sequence (DNA): TGTGCCAGCAGCTTAGCGGCAGGTACCGCCTACGAGCAGTACTTC.

This clonotype was seen many times. The CDR3 protein is CASSESGLLNTGELFF. In nucleotides, the CDR3 is TGTGCCAGCAGTGAATCGGGACTACTGAACACCGGGGAGCTGTTTTTT. The J gene is TRBJ2-2, the V gene TRBV2; 7 bases agree with TRBD2. Germline lookup yields CDR1 SNHLY and CDR2 FYNNEI. The CDR3 length is 16 residues. The trim removed 2 bases at V and 1 base at J, leaving 4 bases unmatched.

This clonotype has at least ten counts. The chain joins TRBV18 to TRBJ2-7, with 7 bases identical to TRBD1. CDR1 KGHSH and CDR2 LQKENI come from the germline V gene. This CDR3 has 13 residues. V dropped 3 bases and J dropped 3; count of bases not matched to a gene: 2. The CDR3: CASSPGQNYEQYV. CDR3 nucleotide sequence: TGTGCCAGCTCACCGGGACAGAACTACGAGCAGTACGTC.

This clonotype was observed a few times. The chain has TRBV20-1 and TRBJ2-5, with D possibly TRBD1 on 6 matching bases. V lost 4 bases to trimming and J lost 2 bases, with 8 bases between them. The CDR3 totals 12 residues. CDR1 is DFQATT and CDR2 is SNEGSKA in the germline V gene (reference sequence). The CDR3 sequence is CSATGTQETQYF. The CDR3 nucleotides are TGCAGTGCTACTGGGACACAAGAGACCCAGTACTTC.

This clonotype has ten or more counts. V usage is TRBV5-1 and J usage is TRBJ2-5; D remains unclear. Germline assignment: CDR1 SGHRS and CDR2 YFSETQ. Trimming pared 2 bases from V and 2 bases from J, leaving 13 bases between. CDR3 size: 15 residues. CDR3 sequence: CASSFPGSGQETQYF. The CDR3 bases are TGCGCCAGCAGCTTCCCCGGGTCTGGACAAGAGACCCAGTACTTC.

This clonotype occurred many times. The J gene is TRBJ1-3, the V gene TRBV28, with D tentatively TRBD1 (5 bases). The CDR3 contains 13 residues. V gave up 5 bases and J gave up 4 bases, with 9 bases separating them. The germline gives CDR1 MDHEN, CDR2 SYDVKM. This CDR3 is CASSQQGGNTIYF. The CDR3 nucleotides are TGTGCCAGCAGTCAGCAGGGAGGAAACACCATATATTTT.

This clonotype was found many times. This sequence joins TRBV12-3 or TRBV12-4 and TRBJ1-1; D may be TRBD1 (5 bases). Between the trimmed V and J ends, which lost 7 bases and 1 base, there was a span of 13 bases. CDR3 length: 14 residues. The CDR3 region is CASTPGAENTEAFF. As DNA, the CDR3 is TGTGCCAGCACCCCTGGGGCGGAGAACACTGAAGCTTTCTTT.